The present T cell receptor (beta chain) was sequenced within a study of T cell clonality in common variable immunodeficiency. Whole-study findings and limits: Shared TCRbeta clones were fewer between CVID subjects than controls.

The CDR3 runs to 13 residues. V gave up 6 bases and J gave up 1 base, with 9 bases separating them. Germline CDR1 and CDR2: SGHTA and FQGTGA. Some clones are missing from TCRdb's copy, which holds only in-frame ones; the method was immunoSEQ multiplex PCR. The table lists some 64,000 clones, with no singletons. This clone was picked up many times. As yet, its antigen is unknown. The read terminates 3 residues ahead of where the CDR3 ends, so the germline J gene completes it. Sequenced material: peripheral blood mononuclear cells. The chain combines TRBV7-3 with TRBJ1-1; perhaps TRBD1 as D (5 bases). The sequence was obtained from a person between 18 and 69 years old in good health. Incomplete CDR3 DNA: TGTGCCAGCAGAGCCGGACAGAACACTGAA. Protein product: CASRAGQNTE. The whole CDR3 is CASRAGQNTEAFF.